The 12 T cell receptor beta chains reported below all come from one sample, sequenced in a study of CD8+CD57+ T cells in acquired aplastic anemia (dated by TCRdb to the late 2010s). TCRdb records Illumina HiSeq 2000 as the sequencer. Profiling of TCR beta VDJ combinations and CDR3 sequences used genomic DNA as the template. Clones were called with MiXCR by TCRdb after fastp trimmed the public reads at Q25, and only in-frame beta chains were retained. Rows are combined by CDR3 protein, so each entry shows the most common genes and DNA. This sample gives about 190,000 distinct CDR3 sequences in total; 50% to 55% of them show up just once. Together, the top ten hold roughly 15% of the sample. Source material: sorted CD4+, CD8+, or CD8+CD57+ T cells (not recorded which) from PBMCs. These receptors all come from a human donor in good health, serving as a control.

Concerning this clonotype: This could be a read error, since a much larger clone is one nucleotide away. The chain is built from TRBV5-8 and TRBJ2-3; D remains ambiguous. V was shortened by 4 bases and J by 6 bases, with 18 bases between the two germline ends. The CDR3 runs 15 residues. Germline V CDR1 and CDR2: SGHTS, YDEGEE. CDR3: CASSGMALRMDTQYF. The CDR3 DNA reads TGTGCCAGCAGCGGAATGGCACTGAGGATGGATACGCAGTATTTT.

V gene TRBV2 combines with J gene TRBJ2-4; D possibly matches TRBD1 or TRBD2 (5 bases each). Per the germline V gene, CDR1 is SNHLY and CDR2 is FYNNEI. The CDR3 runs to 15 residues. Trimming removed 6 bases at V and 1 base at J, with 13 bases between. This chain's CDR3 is CASSAGGAAKNIQYF. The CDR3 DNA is TGTGCCAGCAGCGCTGGGGGAGCCGCCAAAAACATTCAGTACTTC.

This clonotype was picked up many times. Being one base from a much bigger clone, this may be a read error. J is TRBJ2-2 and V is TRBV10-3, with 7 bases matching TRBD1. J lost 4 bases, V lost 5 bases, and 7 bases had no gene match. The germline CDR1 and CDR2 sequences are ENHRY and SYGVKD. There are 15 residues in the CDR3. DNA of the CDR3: TGTGCCATCAGTACCGGGACAGCGAGCACCGGGGAGCTGTTTTTT. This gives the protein CAISTGTASTGELFF.

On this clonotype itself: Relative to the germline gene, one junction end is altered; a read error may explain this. The CDR3 reads CASSLNVGSAGELFF. The DNA of the CDR3 is TGTGCCAGCAGTTTAAATGTCGGGTCAGCCGGGGAGCTGTTTTTT. The rearrangement links TRBV10-3 to TRBJ2-2, with no clear D. CDR3 length equals 15 residues. Germline CDR1 and CDR2: ENHRY and SYGVKD.

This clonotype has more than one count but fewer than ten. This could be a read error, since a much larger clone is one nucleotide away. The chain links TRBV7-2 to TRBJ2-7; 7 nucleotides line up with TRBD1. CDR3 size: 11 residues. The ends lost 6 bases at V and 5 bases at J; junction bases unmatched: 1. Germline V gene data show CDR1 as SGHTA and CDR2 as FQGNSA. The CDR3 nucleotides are TGTGCCAGCAGGACAGGGAACGAGCAGTACTTC. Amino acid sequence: CASRTGNEQYF.

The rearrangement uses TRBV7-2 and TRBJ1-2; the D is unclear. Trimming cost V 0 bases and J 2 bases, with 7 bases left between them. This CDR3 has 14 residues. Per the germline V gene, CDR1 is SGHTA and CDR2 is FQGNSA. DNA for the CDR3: TGTGCCAGCAGCTTAGCGTCGGGGAACTATGGCTACACCTTC. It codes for CASSLASGNYGYTF.

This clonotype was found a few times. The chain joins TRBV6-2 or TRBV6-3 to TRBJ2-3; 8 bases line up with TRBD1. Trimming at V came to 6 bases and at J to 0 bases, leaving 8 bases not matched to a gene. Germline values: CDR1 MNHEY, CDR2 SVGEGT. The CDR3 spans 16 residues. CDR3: CASRPDRAPSTDTQYF. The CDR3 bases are TGTGCCAGCAGACCGGACAGGGCCCCAAGCACAGATACGCAGTATTTT.

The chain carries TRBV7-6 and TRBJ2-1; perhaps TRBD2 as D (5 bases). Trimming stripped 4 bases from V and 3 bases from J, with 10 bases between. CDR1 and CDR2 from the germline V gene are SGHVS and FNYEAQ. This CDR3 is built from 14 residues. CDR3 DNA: TGTGCCAGCAGCTCCGTAGCGAACTACAATGAGCAGTTCTTC. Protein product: CASSSVANYNEQFF.

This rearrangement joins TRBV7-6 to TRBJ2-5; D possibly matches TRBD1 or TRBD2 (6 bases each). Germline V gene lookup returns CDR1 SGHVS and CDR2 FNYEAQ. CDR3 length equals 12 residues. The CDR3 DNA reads TGTGCTAGCCGGACGGGGGCAGAGACCCAGTACTTC. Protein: CASRTGAETQYF.

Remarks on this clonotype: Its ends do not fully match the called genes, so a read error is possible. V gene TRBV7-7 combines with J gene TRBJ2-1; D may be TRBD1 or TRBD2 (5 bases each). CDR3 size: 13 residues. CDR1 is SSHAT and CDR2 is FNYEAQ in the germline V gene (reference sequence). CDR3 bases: TGTGCTAGCAGCCCGGGACGTCACAATGAGCAGTTCTTC. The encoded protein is CASSPGRHNEQFF.

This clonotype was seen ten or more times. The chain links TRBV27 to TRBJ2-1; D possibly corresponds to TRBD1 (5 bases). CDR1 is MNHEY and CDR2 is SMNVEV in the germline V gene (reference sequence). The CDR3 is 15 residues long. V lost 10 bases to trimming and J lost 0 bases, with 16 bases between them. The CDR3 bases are TGTGCCACCAGGAAGGGGTGGGACTCCTACAATGAGCAGTTCTTC. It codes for CATRKGWDSYNEQFF.

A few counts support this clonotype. CDR3 bases: TGTGCCAGCAGCCAAGCACCAAAGACTAGCCCGGGGCCATGGTACGAGCAGTACTTC. Translation gives CASSQAPKTSPGPWYEQYF. The V gene is TRBV3-1, the J gene TRBJ2-7; 7 bases align to TRBD2. Germline trimming cut 1 base from V and 4 bases from J; bases unmatched to any gene: 19. The CDR3 totals 19 residues. The germline V gene has CDR1 LGHDT and CDR2 YNNKEL (reference sequence).